This paragraph reports one TCR beta chain. This entry is derived from a study of blood T cell repertoires in COVID-19. Study overall: COVID-19 samples, acute and convalescent, were from the United States, Italy and Spain. T cells, B-cell-depleted T cells, or PBMCs provided the cDNA or gDNA that served as material.

The CDR3 runs to 13 residues. V was cut by 3 bases and J by 8 bases, with 8 bases left in between. Germline V lookup: CDR1 LGHDT, CDR2 YNNKEL (reference sequence). Authors' methods: Using reference gene primer amplification, nucleated cell counts were estimated. Sequenced by immunoSEQ multiplex PCR; TCRdb stores in-frame clones only, minus some. V and J calls and clone size follow that table, whereas D and trimming were derived from the DNA. The sample gives fewer than 50,000 clones, roughly 90% of which show up once; about 3.8% is in the top ten. Sequencing was performed on peripheral blood. The chain combines TRBV3-1 (or the pseudogene TRBV3-2) with TRBJ1-6, with unresolved D. The TCR sequence derives from a human donor in a cohort sampled during active COVID-19. CDR3 nucleotides: TGTGCCAGCAGCCACTGGAGTGATTCACCCCTCCACTTT. Its translation: CASSHWSDSPLHF.